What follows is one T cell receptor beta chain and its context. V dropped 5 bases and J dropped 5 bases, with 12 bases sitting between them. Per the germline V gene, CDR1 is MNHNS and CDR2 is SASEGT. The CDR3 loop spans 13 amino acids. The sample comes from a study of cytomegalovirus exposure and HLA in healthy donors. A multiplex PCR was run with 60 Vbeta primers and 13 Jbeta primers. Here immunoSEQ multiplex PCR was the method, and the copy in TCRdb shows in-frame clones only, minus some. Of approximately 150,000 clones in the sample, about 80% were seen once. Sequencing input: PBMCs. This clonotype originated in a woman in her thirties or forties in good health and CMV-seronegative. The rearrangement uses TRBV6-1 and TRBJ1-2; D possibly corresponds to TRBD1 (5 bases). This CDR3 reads CASSNDRSYGYTF. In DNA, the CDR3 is TGTGCCAGCAGTAACGACAGATCTTATGGCTACACCTTC.